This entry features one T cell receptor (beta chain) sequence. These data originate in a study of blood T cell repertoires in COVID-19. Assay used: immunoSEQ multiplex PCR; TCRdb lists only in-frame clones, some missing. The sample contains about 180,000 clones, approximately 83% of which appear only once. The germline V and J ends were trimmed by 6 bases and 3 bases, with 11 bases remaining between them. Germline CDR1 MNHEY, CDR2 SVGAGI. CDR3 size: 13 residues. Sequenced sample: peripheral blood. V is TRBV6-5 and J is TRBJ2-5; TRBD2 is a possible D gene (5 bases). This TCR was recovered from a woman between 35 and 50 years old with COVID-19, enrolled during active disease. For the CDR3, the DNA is TGTGCCAGCAGCCCCTCGCGGGAAGAGACCCAGTACTTC. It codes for CASSPSREETQYF.